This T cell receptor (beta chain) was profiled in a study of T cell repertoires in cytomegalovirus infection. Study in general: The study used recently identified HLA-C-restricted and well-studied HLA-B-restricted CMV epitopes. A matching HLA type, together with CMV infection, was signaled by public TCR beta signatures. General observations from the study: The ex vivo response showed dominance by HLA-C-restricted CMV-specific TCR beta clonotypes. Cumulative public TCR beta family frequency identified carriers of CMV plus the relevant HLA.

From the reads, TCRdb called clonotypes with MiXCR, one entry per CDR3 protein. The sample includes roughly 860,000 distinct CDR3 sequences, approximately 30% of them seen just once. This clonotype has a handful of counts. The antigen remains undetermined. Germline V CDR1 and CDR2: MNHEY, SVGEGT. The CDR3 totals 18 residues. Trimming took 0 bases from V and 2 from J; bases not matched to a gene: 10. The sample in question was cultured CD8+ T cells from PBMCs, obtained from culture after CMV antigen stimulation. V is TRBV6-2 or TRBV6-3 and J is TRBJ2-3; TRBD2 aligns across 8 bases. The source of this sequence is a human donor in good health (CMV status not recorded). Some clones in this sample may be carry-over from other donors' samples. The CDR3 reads CASSYSMTGGDLTDTQYF. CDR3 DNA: TGTGCCAGCAGTTACTCGATGACCGGGGGGGATCTCACAGATACGCAGTATTTT.